This TCR beta chain was identified in a study of tumor and adjacent non-tumor tissue in lung cancer. About the study: Aged roughly 30 to 76 years, patients included under 13 men and 5 women with stage I to III disease. Whole-study results and caveats: In normal lung, the top 100 clones were significantly more dominant than in tumor.

The library came from three nested PCR rounds adapted from ARM-PCR protocols. TCRdb passed the multiplex PCR reads through MiXCR, listing each CDR3 protein once. Of about 68,000 distinct CDR3 sequences detected, roughly 56% appear once; the ten largest clones hold over 20%. No cell sorting was done before RNA was extracted from the tissue. This CDR3 spans 15 amino acids. CDR1 and CDR2 (germline): SGHAT, FQNNGV. A note on this clonotype: What it recognizes is unknown. Mismatch with germline at one junction end may stem from a read error.

The chain joins TRBV11-2 to TRBJ2-7; maybe TRBD1 (5 bases). The source is a man aged 45-65 years with non-small cell lung cancer. Material for sequencing was lung tumor tissue. The CDR3 DNA is TGTGTCAGCAGCCCCGAGGCAGGGCGACACTACGAGCAGTACTTC. Translation: CVSSPEAGRHYEQYF. The variable domain in full, completed from reference TRBV11-2 and TRBJ2-7, reads EAGVAQSPRYKIIEKRQSVAFWCNPISGHATLYWYQQILGQGPKLLIQFQNNGVVDDSQLPKDRFSAERLKGVDSTLKIQPAKLEDSAVYLCVSSPEAGRHYEQYFGPGTRLTVT.